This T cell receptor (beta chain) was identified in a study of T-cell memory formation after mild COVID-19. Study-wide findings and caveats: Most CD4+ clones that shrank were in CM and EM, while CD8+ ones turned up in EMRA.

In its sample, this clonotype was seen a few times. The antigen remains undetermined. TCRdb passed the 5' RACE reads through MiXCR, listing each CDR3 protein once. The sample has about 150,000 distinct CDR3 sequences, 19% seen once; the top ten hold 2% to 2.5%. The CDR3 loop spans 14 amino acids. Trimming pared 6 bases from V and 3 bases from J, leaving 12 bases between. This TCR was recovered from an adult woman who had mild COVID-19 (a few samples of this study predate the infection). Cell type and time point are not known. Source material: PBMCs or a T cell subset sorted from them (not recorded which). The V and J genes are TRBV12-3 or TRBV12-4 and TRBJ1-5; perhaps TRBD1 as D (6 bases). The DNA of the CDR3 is TGTGCCAGCAGCCCCGACAGGAACAATCAGCCCCAGCATTTT. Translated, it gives CASSPDRNNQPQHF.